The 18 T cell receptor beta chains given below trace back to one sample, sequenced in a study of shared clonotypes between healthy human individuals. TCRdb's table, derived via immunoSEQ multiplex PCR, lists solely in-frame clones and lacks some. This sample has about 2 million clones, with 85% to 95% found just once. The specimen was naive CD4+ T cells sorted from blood. Subset specified: CD45RA+ positively selected. The receptors were gathered from a man between 18 and 35 years old in good health.

This clone was seen a single time. The V and J genes are TRBV5-4 and TRBJ2-7, with TRBD2 as a possible D gene (6 bases). From germline, CDR1 is SGHNT and CDR2 YYREEE (reference sequence). The CDR3 extends over 14 amino acids. Trimming shortened V by 4 bases and J by 1 base, and 12 bases separated the two germline ends. The CDR3 region is CASSIGLISYEQYF. The CDR3, as DNA: TGTGCCAGCAGCATAGGACTAATTTCCTACGAGCAGTACTTC.

This chain connects TRBV12-5 to TRBJ2-3; the D gene could be TRBD1 or TRBD2 (5 bases each). CDR3 length: 14 residues. The germline gives CDR1 LGHNT, CDR2 FRNRAP. V dropped 2 bases and J dropped 6 bases, with 12 bases sitting between them. CDR3 amino acids: CASGLSGTADTQYF. As DNA, the CDR3 is TGTGCTAGTGGTTTGTCCGGGACCGCGGATACGCAGTATTTT.

The genes are TRBV18 and TRBJ1-6; 7 bases are a match to TRBD1. V was clipped by 0 bases and J by 6 bases; unmatched bases: 2. This CDR3 has 15 residues. Per germline, CDR1 KGHSH and CDR2 LQKENI. CDR3 loop: CASSPPGTANSPLHF. The CDR3 DNA follows: TGTGCCAGCTCACCACCCGGGACAGCTAATTCACCCCTCCACTTT.

This chain joins TRBV6-5 and TRBJ1-4; no clear D. Germline values: CDR1 MNHEY, CDR2 SVGAGI. This CDR3 region has 12 residues. Between the trimmed V and J ends, which lost 6 bases and 6 bases, there was a span of 8 bases. The CDR3 spells CASRRSDEKLFF. The DNA for the CDR3 is TGTGCCAGCAGAAGATCCGATGAAAAACTGTTTTTT.

For this clone: Other DNA sequences in the same sample also yield this CDR3. The rearrangement links TRBV6-6 to TRBJ1-5; 7 bases are a match to TRBD1. Germline trimming cut 2 bases from V and 6 bases from J; bases unmatched to any gene: 1. The CDR3 totals 13 residues. The germline V gene encodes CDR1 MNHNY and CDR2 SVGAGI (reference sequence). CDR3 sequence reads: CASSYQGGQPQHF. In DNA, the CDR3 is TGTGCCAGCAGTTACCAGGGGGGTCAGCCCCAGCATTTT.

This clone was observed a single time. The chain links TRBV5-1 to TRBJ2-5; possible D gene TRBD2, 5 bases. Germline assignment: CDR1 SGHRS and CDR2 YFSETQ. Trimming took 0 bases from V and 2 from J, leaving 11 bases between them. The CDR3 runs 15 residues. In DNA form, the CDR3 reads TGCGCCAGCAGCTTGGCCTCGGGGATGCAAGAGACCCAGTACTTC. It codes for CASSLASGMQETQYF.

This rearrangement joins TRBV5-1 to TRBJ1-6, with 7 bases that match TRBD1. The CDR3 totals 15 residues. Germline-derived CDR1 and CDR2 are SGHRS and YFSETQ. The V gene end was trimmed by 4 bases and the J gene end by 6 bases; junction bases not matched to a gene: 7. The CDR3 region has the DNA TGCGCCAGCAGCCCGGACAGGATCGTTAATTCACCCCTCCACTTT. It codes for CASSPDRIVNSPLHF.

About this clone: Within the sample, other DNA sequences also encode this same CDR3. The rearrangement links TRBV6-1 to TRBJ2-7; D may match TRBD1 or TRBD2 (5 bases each). Germline V gene sequence: CDR1 MNHNS, CDR2 SASEGT. The CDR3 contains 13 residues. Trimming shortened V by 4 bases and J by 2 bases, and 9 bases separated the two germline ends. The CDR3 sequence: CASSAGTPYEQYF. In nucleotides, the CDR3 is TGTGCCAGCAGTGCAGGGACCCCCTACGAGCAGTACTTC.

Notes on this clone: At the DNA level, this CDR3 is encoded by other sequences in the same sample as well. The chain combines TRBV2 with TRBJ1-1, with D uncertain. The germline V gene encodes CDR1 SNHLY and CDR2 FYNNEI. Trimming cost V 4 bases and J 1 base, with 4 bases left between them. CDR3 length: 12 amino acids. The CDR3 DNA is TGTGCCAGCAGTGTGGCGAACACTGAAGCTTTCTTT. Amino acids: CASSVANTEAFF. Using reference TRBV2 and TRBJ1-1 for the parts outside the CDR3, the full variable domain is EPEVTQTPSHQVTQMGQEVILRCVPISNHLYFYWYRQILGQKVEFLVSFYNNEISEKSEIFDDQFSVERPDGSNFTLKIRSTKLEDSAMYFCASSVANTEAFFGQGTRLTVV.

Worth noting for this clone: Within the sample, other DNA sequences also encode this same CDR3. The chain recombines TRBV5-4 with TRBJ1-1; no reliable D call. This CDR3 is 13 amino acids long. CDR1 and CDR2 (germline): SGHNT, YYREEE (reference sequence). V was pared by 0 bases and J by 5 bases, with 8 bases between. CDR3 protein: CASSLGGGTEAFF. The DNA for the CDR3 is TGTGCCAGCAGCTTGGGAGGAGGGACTGAAGCTTTCTTT.

The gene calls are TRBV5-4 and TRBJ2-7; D gene ambiguous. V was shortened by 0 bases and J by 3 bases, with 13 bases between the two germline ends. CDR3 length equals 15 residues. Germline CDR1 reads SGHNT; CDR2 reads YYREEE (reference sequence). In nucleotides, the CDR3 is TGTGCCAGCAGCTTGGCCCCGGGTGGGGTCTACGAGCAGTACTTC. Amino acids: CASSLAPGGVYEQYF. Complete variable domain (other parts from reference TRBV5-4 and TRBJ2-7): ETGVTQSPTHLIKTRGQQVTLRCSSQSGHNTVSWYQQALGQGPQFIFQYYREEENGRGNFPPRFSGLQFPNYSSELNVNALELDDSALYLCASSLAPGGVYEQYFGPGTRLTVT.

The V call is TRBV27, the J call TRBJ2-7; 8 nucleotides line up with TRBD2. The CDR3 extends over 14 amino acids. V gave up 7 bases and J gave up 2 bases; unmatched junction bases: 7. In germline, CDR1 is MNHEY, CDR2 SMNVEV (reference sequence). CDR3 in amino acids: CASTPGGGTYEQYF. CDR3 sequence (DNA): TGTGCCAGCACCCCGGGCGGGGGGACCTACGAGCAGTACTTC.

The gene calls are TRBV27 and TRBJ1-2, with TRBD1 identical over 10 bases. The germline V gene has CDR1 MNHEY and CDR2 SMNVEV (reference sequence). The CDR3 runs to 18 residues. The V segment lost 1 base and the J segment 0 bases; nucleotides outside the gene matches: 8. The CDR3 here is CASSLLGGQGSTNYGYTF. DNA of the CDR3: TGTGCCAGCAGTTTATTGGGGGGACAGGGGTCAACTAACTATGGCTACACCTTC.

V gene TRBV2 combines with J gene TRBJ1-1; D perhaps matches TRBD1 (5 bases). The V gene's germline CDR1 is SNHLY and CDR2 FYNNEI. The CDR3 runs 12 residues. V lost 6 bases, J lost 6 bases, and 11 bases lay in between. The DNA of the CDR3 is TGTGCCAGCAGGGGCGACAGTCCTGAAGCTTTCTTT. This gives the protein CASRGDSPEAFF.

The rearrangement joins TRBV5-6 to TRBJ2-7; TRBD1 matches at 9 bases. J was trimmed by 4 bases and V by 1 base; bases with no gene match: 3. Germline V gene lookup returns CDR1 SGHDT and CDR2 YYEEEE. The CDR3 loop spans 14 amino acids. CDR3 sequence: CASSLWDRVYEQYF. The CDR3 DNA sequence: TGTGCCAGCAGCTTGTGGGACAGGGTATACGAGCAGTACTTC.

The chain recombines TRBV6-1 with TRBJ1-4; 8 bases align to TRBD1. CDR1 and CDR2 (germline): MNHNS, SASEGT. This CDR3 has 15 amino acids. The ends lost 4 bases at V and 0 bases at J; junction bases unmatched: 1. The CDR3 sequence is CASSGQGTTNEKLFF. CDR3 coding DNA: TGTGCCAGCAGTGGACAGGGGACAACTAATGAAAAACTGTTTTTT.

CDR3 DNA sequence: TGTGCCAGCATCCCGCCAGGAGCTAACTATGGCTACACCTTC. Protein product: CASIPPGANYGYTF. The chain links TRBV6-1 to TRBJ1-2; unclear D gene. The CDR3 covers 14 residues. The V gene's germline CDR1 is MNHNS and CDR2 SASEGT. V was cut by 7 bases and J by 0 bases, with 12 bases left in between.

The chain links TRBV10-1 to TRBJ1-4; D call uncertain. Between the trimmed V and J ends, which lost 6 bases and 0 bases, there was a span of 5 bases. The CDR3 has 13 amino acids. The germline V gene encodes CDR1 WNHNN and CDR2 SYGVQD (reference sequence). The CDR3 sequence is CASRQTTNEKLFF. CDR3 DNA sequence: TGCGCCAGCAGACAGACAACTAATGAAAAACTGTTTTTT.